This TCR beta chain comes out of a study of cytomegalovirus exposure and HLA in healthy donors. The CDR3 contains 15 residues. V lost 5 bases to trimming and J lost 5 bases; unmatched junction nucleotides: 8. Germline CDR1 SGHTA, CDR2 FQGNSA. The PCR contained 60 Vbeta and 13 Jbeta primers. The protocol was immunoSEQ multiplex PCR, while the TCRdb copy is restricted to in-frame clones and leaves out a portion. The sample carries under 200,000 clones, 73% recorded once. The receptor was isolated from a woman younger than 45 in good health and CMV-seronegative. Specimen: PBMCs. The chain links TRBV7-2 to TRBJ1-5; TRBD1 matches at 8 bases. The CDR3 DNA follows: TGTGCCAGCAGCCGGGCGACAGGGGACTATCAGCCCCAGCATTTT. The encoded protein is CASSRATGDYQPQHF. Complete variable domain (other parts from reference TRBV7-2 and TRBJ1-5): GAGVSQSPSNKVTEKGKDVELRCDPISGHTALYWYRQSLGQGLEFLIYFQGNSAPDKSGLPSDRFSAERTGGSVSTLTIQRTQQEDSAVYLCASSRATGDYQPQHFGDGTRLSIL.